These 7 T cell receptor beta chains originate from one sample sequenced in a study of blood T cells in healthy people across ages. With a J-beta primer mix and a sample-barcoded 5' primer, a second PCR ran about 7 to 12 cycles. TCRdb passed the 5' RACE reads through MiXCR, listing each CDR3 protein once. The sample shows 850,000 to 1,300,000 distinct CDR3 sequences, 35% to 55% of them seen only once. Sequenced sample: blood. Receptor source: a woman aged 55-69 years in good health.

The V gene is TRBV7-9, the J gene TRBJ2-3; D perhaps matches TRBD2 (5 bases). Deletions cut 1 base from V and 2 bases from J, with 13 bases between. Germline assignment: CDR1 SEHNR and CDR2 FQNEAQ (reference sequence). This CDR3 has 16 amino acids. As DNA, the CDR3 is TGTGCCAGCAGCTTAGGCTCCCGGGATTCCACAGATACGCAGTATTTT. Amino acid sequence: CASSLGSRDSTDTQYF.

This clonotype was seen only a few times. This chain connects TRBV29-1 to TRBJ2-7; 8 bases match TRBD2. The CDR3 sequence is 15 residues long. Unmatched junction bases numbered 11, after V lost 2 bases and J lost 5 bases. Looked up from germline, CDR1 is SQVTM and CDR2 is ANQGSEA. This CDR3 is CSVEIPGLGVDEQYF. The CDR3 DNA reads TGCAGCGTTGAAATACCGGGACTAGGGGTGGACGAGCAGTACTTC.

This clonotype was observed a few times. The rearrangement joins TRBV7-9 to TRBJ2-7; D possibly uses TRBD1 or TRBD2 (5 bases each). TRBJ2-5 explains the end of the DNA better; the J call may be wrong. From germline, CDR1 is SEHNR and CDR2 FQNEAQ (reference sequence). The CDR3 is 14 amino acids. CDR3: CASSKQDFGETQYF. DNA of the CDR3: TGTGCCAGCAGCAAACAGGACTTTGGAGAGACCCAGTACTTC.

This clonotype was found a few times. The chain combines TRBV6-4 with TRBJ2-7, with 7 bases lining up with TRBD2. CDR1 is MRHNA and CDR2 is SNTAGT in the germline V gene. The junction had 6 bases not matched to a gene; V was cut back by 1 base and J by 6 bases. The CDR3 is 14 residues long. CDR3 protein: CASSDFAGAPEQYF. The DNA of the CDR3 is TGTGCCAGCAGTGACTTTGCGGGAGCACCCGAGCAGTACTTC.

This clonotype turned up a few times. The chain recombines TRBV5-1 with TRBJ2-4; 10 nucleotides align to TRBD1. The J call is uncertain, as TRBJ2-7 better fits the DNA end. Germline values: CDR1 SGHRS, CDR2 YFSETQ. The CDR3 loop spans 14 amino acids. The CDR3, as DNA: TGCGCCAGCAGCCACGGGACAGGGGTTCCCGAGCAGTACTTC. This translates into CASSHGTGVPEQYF.

The chain has TRBV6-2 or TRBV6-3 and TRBJ2-7; TRBD2 aligns across 7 bases. The DNA end favors TRBJ2-5, so the J call may be wrong. The V gene's germline CDR1 is MNHEY and CDR2 SVGEGT. The CDR3 contains 15 residues. The CDR3 loop is CASSSSGAYLETQYF. Here the CDR3 DNA reads TGTGCCAGCAGCTCTAGCGGTGCCTACCTTGAGACCCAGTACTTC.

Only a few counts were recorded for this clonotype. The gene calls are TRBV7-8 and TRBJ2-7; TRBD2 matches 11 bases. This CDR3 is built from 17 residues. V trimming: 5 bases; J trimming: 0 bases; junction bases outside the gene matches: 9. The germline V gene has CDR1 SGHVS and CDR2 FQNEAQ. The CDR3 DNA reads TGTGCCAGCAGCCACCCCCGACTAGCGGGGCCCTCCTACGAGCAGTACTTC. It yields the protein CASSHPRLAGPSYEQYF.